This T cell receptor beta chain is drawn from a study of CD8 T cells in ankylosing spondylitis. TCRdb reprocessed the 5' RACE reads with MiXCR, giving one entry per CDR3 protein. This table has fewer than 250,000 distinct CDR3 sequences, over 9.5% appearing once. The clonotype originates from a male donor with ankylosing spondylitis or in good health (not recorded which). Sequencing was carried out using blood, either unsorted or a sorted T cell fraction (not recorded which).

For the CDR3, the DNA is TGTGCCATCCGGACAGGGAGCTCCTATAATTCACCCCTCCACTTT. As protein: CAIRTGSSYNSPLHF. The V call is TRBV10-3, the J call TRBJ1-6; 8 positions match TRBD1. The CDR3 extends over 15 amino acids. Germline V lookup: CDR1 ENHRY, CDR2 SYGVKD. Trimming cost V 8 bases and J 0 bases; bases outside gene matches: 3.